This T cell receptor beta chain comes out of a study of T cell responses to AZD1222 COVID-19 vaccine. Across the study: Pooling covered second doses at about 4 or about 12 weeks. Study-level results: Elevations in Spike-specific TCR breadth and depth followed administration of two AZD1222 doses. Baseline antibody screening turned up just a handful of seropositive AZD1222 recipients. Sampling that yielded the repertoires occurred only after the peak T cell response.

As regards this clone: Its target is unknown.

Sequencing was performed with immunoSEQ multiplex PCR; in TCRdb, only in-frame clones are kept and a portion is missing. The sample holds about 110,000 clones, 91% seen once. Germline values: CDR1 ENHRY, CDR2 SYGVKD. There are 12 residues in the CDR3. V was pared by 2 bases and J by 2 bases, with 1 base between. The rearrangement uses TRBV10-3 and TRBJ1-5; D is unclear. The clonotype originates from an adult in good health. The sample in question was peripheral blood, obtained on day 0 of AZD1222 vaccination. This chain's CDR3 is CAISEGNQPQHF. For the CDR3, the DNA is TGTGCCATCAGTGAGGGCAATCAGCCCCAGCATTTT.